This T cell receptor (beta chain) was retrieved from a study of blood T cell repertoires in COVID-19. Turning to the study itself: PBMCs, B-cell-depleted T cells, or T cells were the source of the cDNA or gDNA that made up the material.

In the original workflow: Estimated nucleated cell counts came from reference gene primer amplification. The assay was immunoSEQ multiplex PCR, and TCRdb's table has in-frame clones only and misses some. The D gene and trimming were derived from the DNA, and the V and J assignments and clone size from that table. This table has about 210,000 clones, around 90% appearing once. This clonotype originated in a young man with active or convalescent COVID-19. The sample taken for sequencing was peripheral blood.

In DNA, the CDR3 is TGCGCCAGCAGCTTGAGCCGGACACAAGAGACCCAGTACTTC. Protein: CASSLSRTQETQYF. V and J are TRBV5-1 and TRBJ2-5; weak D call: TRBD1 (5 bases). The CDR3 is made up of 14 amino acids. V shed 1 base and J shed 2 bases, with 9 bases lying between them. Per the germline V gene, CDR1 is SGHRS and CDR2 is YFSETQ.